This T cell receptor beta chain is from a study of T cell changes during pregnancy in multiple sclerosis. The CDR3 is made up of 14 amino acids. V lost 4 bases, J lost 2 bases, and 10 bases lay in between. Germline lookup yields CDR1 SNHLY and CDR2 FYNNEI. TCRdb's copy holds only in-frame clones and misses some; the assay was immunoSEQ multiplex PCR. The sample shows approximately 85,000 clones, approximately 94% of them seen only once. This clone was detected only once. This clonotype was sampled from a female donor with multiple sclerosis, enrolled in a pregnancy study. V and J are TRBV2 and TRBJ2-3; D ambiguous. Sequences were derived from peripheral blood, sampled in the third trimester of pregnancy. The CDR3 spells CASSVGGFTDTQYF. Written as DNA, the CDR3 is TGTGCCAGCAGTGTTGGCGGATTCACAGATACGCAGTATTTT.